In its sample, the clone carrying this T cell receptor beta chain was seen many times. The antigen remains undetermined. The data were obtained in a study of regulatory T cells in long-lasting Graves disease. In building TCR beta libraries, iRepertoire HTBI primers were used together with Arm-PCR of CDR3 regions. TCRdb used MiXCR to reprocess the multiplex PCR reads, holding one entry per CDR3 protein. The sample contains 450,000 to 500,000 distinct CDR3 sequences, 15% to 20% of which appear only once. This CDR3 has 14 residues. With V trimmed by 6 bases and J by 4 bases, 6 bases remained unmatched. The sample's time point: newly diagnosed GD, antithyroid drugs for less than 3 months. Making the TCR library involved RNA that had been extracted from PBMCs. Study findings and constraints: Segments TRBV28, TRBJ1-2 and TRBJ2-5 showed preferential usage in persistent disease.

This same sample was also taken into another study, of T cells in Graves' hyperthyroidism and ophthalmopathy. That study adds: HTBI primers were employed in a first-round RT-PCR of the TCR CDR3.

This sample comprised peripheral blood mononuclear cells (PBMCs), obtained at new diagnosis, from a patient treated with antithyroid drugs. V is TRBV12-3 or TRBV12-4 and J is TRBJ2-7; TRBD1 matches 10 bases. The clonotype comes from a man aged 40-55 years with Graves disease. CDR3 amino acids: CASSQTGGAYEQYF. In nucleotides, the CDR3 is TGTGCCAGCAGCCAGACAGGGGGCGCGTACGAGCAGTACTTC.